A single sample is the source of the 18 T cell receptor beta chains below, sequenced in a study of T cell clonality in common variable immunodeficiency. TCRdb keeps only in-frame clones here, not all; method: immunoSEQ multiplex PCR. The sample includes tens of thousands of clones, none of them occurring once. The sequenced sample consisted of peripheral blood mononuclear cells. These receptor sequences come from a person aged 18-70 years in good health.

Note on this clone: The sequence runs out 3 residues before the end of the CDR3; the remainder is reconstructed from the germline J gene. The V and J genes are TRBV20-1 and TRBJ2-7, with TRBD2 identical over 8 bases. The germline V gene has CDR1 DFQATT and CDR2 SNEGSKA (reference sequence). The CDR3 extends over 14 amino acids. The V segment lost 5 bases and the J segment 4 bases; nucleotides outside the gene matches: 10. The sequenced CDR3 bases are TGCAGTGCTGACCCATCGGCTAGCGGGTACGAG. Protein: CSADPSASGYE. The full CDR3 sequence reads CSADPSASGYEQYF.

There are many counts of this clone. The CDR3 end lies 3 residues beyond the end of the read and is filled in from the germline J gene. The rearrangement links TRBV2 to TRBJ1-5, with D unresolved. The length of the CDR3 is 15 residues. V lost 3 bases to trimming and J lost 5 bases, with 14 bases between them. Per the germline V gene, CDR1 is SNHLY and CDR2 is FYNNEI. The CDR3 sequence is CASSDQGKRDQPQHF. The DNA read from the CDR3 is TGTGCCAGCAGTGACCAAGGCAAAAGAGATCAGCCC.

This clone was counted many times. The read comes to an end 3 residues before the CDR3 does, leaving the germline J gene to fill in the end. This chain joins TRBV7-6 and TRBJ2-3; the D is unclear. Looked up from germline, CDR1 is SGHVS and CDR2 is FNYEAQ. The CDR3 covers 13 residues. Trimming removed 5 bases at V and 8 bases at J, with 14 bases between. The CDR3 loop reads CASSPFGSGTQYF. Partial CDR3 DNA: TGTGCCAGCAGCCCATTTGGGTCAGGTACG.

This clone was recorded at least ten times. The read ends 3 residues shy of where the CDR3 ends; the end is completed using the germline J gene. The chain joins TRBV7-9 to TRBJ1-5, with 7 bases matching TRBD1. The V and J ends lost 6 bases and 4 bases, in that order; junction bases with no gene match: 3. The germline gives CDR1 SEHNR, CDR2 FQNEAQ (reference sequence). The CDR3 is made up of 13 amino acids. The CDR3 bases that were read are TGTGCCAGCAGTTCAGGGGGGAATCAGCCC. This sequence encodes CASSSGGNQP. The full CDR3 sequence reads CASSSGGNQPQHF.

This clone was observed at least ten times. The CDR3 end is not reached by the read, which stops 3 residues before it; the germline J gene fills it in. This chain links TRBV5-1 with TRBJ1-6, with D perhaps matching TRBD1 (5 bases). V was clipped by 2 bases and J by 7 bases, with 13 bases between them. Per the germline V gene, CDR1 is SGHRS and CDR2 is YFSETQ. The CDR3 spans 15 residues. This chain's CDR3 is CASSLASQGNSPLHF. The CDR3 bases that were read are TGCGCCAGCAGCTTAGCCTCGCAGGGCAATTCACCC.

This clone was seen a handful of times. The sequenced fragment ends 3 residues before the CDR3 boundary, so the rest is inferred from the germline J gene. The rearrangement links TRBV5-4 to TRBJ2-7, with 8 nucleotides matching TRBD1. After removal of 1 base from V and 6 bases from J, the junction contained 6 bases not matched to a gene. This CDR3 region has 14 residues. Germline V gives CDR1 SGHNT, CDR2 YYREEE (reference sequence). The CDR3 sequence: CASSLRDRFGEQYF. The DNA read from the CDR3 is TGTGCCAGCAGCTTGAGGGACAGGTTTGGCGAG.

In its sample, this clone was seen many times. The read comes to an end 3 residues before the CDR3 does, leaving the germline J gene to fill in the end. This rearrangement joins TRBV5-6 to TRBJ2-7; TRBD1 aligns across 8 bases. After removal of 4 bases from V and 4 bases from J, the junction contained 7 bases not matched to a gene. Germline loops: CDR1 SGHDT, CDR2 YYEEEE. The CDR3 has 14 residues. The DNA read from the CDR3 is TGTGCCAGCAGCCCCAGGGGGCGGTTTTACGAG. Translating gives CASSPRGRFYE. The whole CDR3 protein is CASSPRGRFYEQYF.

This clone appeared many times. Read data end 3 residues before the CDR3 end; the end is taken from the germline J gene. The rearrangement links TRBV19 to TRBJ2-1; D might be TRBD1 (7 bases). The germline V gene has CDR1 LNHDA and CDR2 SQIVND (reference sequence). V lost 4 bases and J lost 7, with 8 bases in between. The CDR3 has 12 residues. The sequenced CDR3 bases are TGTGCCAGTAGTACAGGGGGGAATGAG. Translated: CASSTGGNE. The whole CDR3 sequence reads CASSTGGNEQFF.

Only a few counts were recorded for this clone. The read comes to an end 3 residues before the CDR3 does, leaving the germline J gene to fill in the end. V and J are TRBV5-4 and TRBJ2-7; 7 bases are a match to TRBD1. The germline V gene encodes CDR1 SGHNT and CDR2 YYREEE (reference sequence). The CDR3 runs to 14 residues. J was trimmed by 4 bases and V by 0 bases; bases with no gene match: 4. CDR3 bases read: TGTGCCAGCAGCTTGGGAGGGACAGATTACGAG. This gives the protein CASSLGGTDYE. The entire CDR3 protein reads CASSLGGTDYEQYF.

This clone was observed a handful of times. The missing CDR3 end, 3 residues past where the read stops, is filled in from the germline J gene. The J gene is TRBJ2-7, the V gene TRBV5-4, with 9 bases lining up with TRBD2. Per germline, CDR1 SGHNT and CDR2 YYREEE (reference sequence). The CDR3 has 16 amino acids. V was clipped by 4 bases and J by 5 bases; unmatched bases: 13. The sequenced CDR3 bases are TGTGCCAGCAGCGTTCCGGGAGTAGCGGGGGTTAACGAG. Translating it yields CASSVPGVAGVNE. The entire CDR3 sequence reads CASSVPGVAGVNEQYF. The variable domain in full, completed from reference TRBV5-4 and TRBJ2-7, reads ETGVTQSPTHLIKTRGQQVTLRCSSQSGHNTVSWYQQALGQGPQFIFQYYREEENGRGNFPPRFSGLQFPNYSSELNVNALELDDSALYLCASSVPGVAGVNEQYFGPGTRLTVT.

Concerning this clone: Read coverage stops 3 residues before the CDR3 terminus; the germline J gene supplies the remainder. The chain joins TRBV5-1 to TRBJ2-5; D perhaps matches TRBD1 (8 bases). This CDR3 has 15 amino acids. Between the trimmed V and J ends, which lost 0 bases and 2 bases, there was a span of 11 bases. Per germline, CDR1 SGHRS and CDR2 YFSETQ. Incomplete CDR3 DNA: TGCGCCAGCAGCTTGGACAGGGGGGGGCAAGAGACC. Its translation: CASSLDRGGQET. The CDR3 in its entirety is CASSLDRGGQETQYF.

In its sample, this clone was seen many times. The observed sequence ends 3 residues before the CDR3 terminus, with the missing tail filled in from the germline J gene. The rearrangement links TRBV2 to TRBJ2-1, with TRBD2 identical over 14 bases. CDR1 and CDR2 (germline): SNHLY, FYNNEI. The CDR3 is 17 amino acids. V shed 2 bases, J shed 8 bases, and the junction held 8 bases outside the gene matches. The DNA read from the CDR3 is TGTGCCAGCAGTGAACTGGGACTAGCGGGGGTCGCCTATGAG. This sequence encodes CASSELGLAGVAYE. The whole CDR3 protein is CASSELGLAGVAYEQFF.

This clone was recorded at least ten times. Coverage ceases 3 residues before the CDR3 finishes, and the germline J gene fills in the end. The chain couples TRBV20-1 to TRBJ2-7; D not resolved. With 2 bases removed from V and 4 bases from J, the gap between germline ends came to 6 bases. This CDR3 has 11 residues. The germline CDR1 and CDR2 sequences are DFQATT and SNEGSKA (reference sequence). The CDR3 bases that were read are TGCAGTGCTAGACAAAGGTACGAG. This sequence encodes CSARQRYE. The entire CDR3 protein is CSARQRYEQYF.

This clone was seen many times. The read ends 3 residues early relative to the CDR3; the germline J gene fills the gap. This chain joins TRBV28 and TRBJ1-2; TRBD1 matches 7 bases. V lost 6 bases and J lost 5; bases outside the gene matches: 3. CDR3 length: 12 amino acids. Looked up from germline, CDR1 is MDHEN and CDR2 is SYDVKM. The CDR3 reads CASSRGRYGYTF. The covered CDR3 bases are TGTGCCAGCAGCAGGGGGAGGTATGGC.

This clone showed up many times. CDR3 DNA (partial): TGTGCCAGCAGTGAAGGGGTCACAGGGCGCGAAAAA. Translated: CASSEGVTGREK. Given in full, the CDR3 is CASSEGVTGREKLFF. The chain recombines TRBV6-1 with TRBJ1-4; a possible D gene is TRBD1 (6 bases). The read ends 3 residues before the CDR3 terminus; that terminus is restored from the germline J gene. The CDR3 extends over 15 amino acids. Deletions cut 1 base from V and 8 bases from J, with 14 bases between. Germline V lookup: CDR1 MNHNS, CDR2 SASEGT.

This clone was counted many times. The read finishes 3 residues shy of the CDR3 end, and the germline J gene is used to complete it. The chain links TRBV6-1 to TRBJ2-3; 14 positions agree with TRBD2. Germline assignment: CDR1 MNHNS and CDR2 SASEGT. The CDR3 is made up of 16 amino acids. Trimming removed 4 bases from V and 4 bases from J; junction bases left unmatched: 4. Partial CDR3 DNA: TGTGCCAGCAGTGTAAGACTAGCGGGGGGGCCAGATACG. The encoded protein is CASSVRLAGGPDT. The complete CDR3 sequence is CASSVRLAGGPDTQYF.

This clone turned up a few times. This is likely an artifact of a read error, given a far larger clone one base away. The read terminates 3 residues before the CDR3 end, so the remaining end is supplied by the germline J gene. Different DNA sequences within this sample yield the same CDR3. The rearrangement joins TRBV6-2 or TRBV6-3 to TRBJ2-5, with TRBD2 matching 8 bases. Germline assignment: CDR1 MNHEY and CDR2 SVGEGT. The CDR3 has 15 residues. Partial CDR3 DNA: TGTGCCAGCATCGAAACCGGGGGGGCCACAGAAACC. It is translated as CASIETGGATET. The CDR3 in its entirety is CASIETGGATETQYF.

This clone showed up many times. Read sequence stops 3 residues before the CDR3 end, and the germline J gene provides the missing end. The chain combines TRBV7-6 with TRBJ2-7; no clear D gene. The germline CDR1 and CDR2 sequences are SGHVS and FNYEAQ. V was shortened by 1 base and J by 6 bases, with 16 bases between the two germline ends. The CDR3 is 15 amino acids. CDR3 DNA, as far as it was read: TGTGCCAGCAGCTTAGTCCACAGTGGCTTGCGCGAG. It is translated as CASSLVHSGLRE. The whole CDR3 protein is CASSLVHSGLREQYF.